The rows below give T cell receptor beta chains drawn from one sample of a study of cytomegalovirus exposure and HLA in healthy donors. Sequencing was performed with immunoSEQ multiplex PCR; in TCRdb, only in-frame clones are kept and a portion is missing. The sample gives about 120,000 clones, roughly 82% of which show up once; 4.5% to 6% is in the top ten. The sample was PBMCs. Receptors originate from a young man in good health and CMV-seronegative. The CDR3 runs from the conserved cysteine through the conserved F or W. A D gene is named only where the DNA matches it firmly. The size entry is marked missing in some rows and otherwise reads once, few, many or a size class.

TRBV7-8	TRBJ1-5	NA	NA	CASSVQGYQPQHF	TGTGCCAGCAGCGTGCAGGGTTATCAGCCCCAGCATTTT
TRBV5-1	TRBJ2-6	NA	NA	CASSLAGEGANVLTF	TGCGCCAGCAGCTTGGCGGGGGAGGGGGCCAACGTCCTGACTTTC
TRBV29-1	TRBJ2-2	few	NA	CSVTGYYTGELFF	TGCAGCGTCACAGGCTATTACACCGGGGAGCTGTTTTTT
TRBV9	TRBJ2-1	NA	TRBD2	CASSVVGLAGDEQFF	TGTGCCAGCAGCGTAGTGGGACTAGCGGGAGATGAGCAGTTCTTC
TRBV6-1	TRBJ1-4	NA	TRBD1	CASSESMRTGDWEKLFF	TGTGCCAGCAGTGAGTCTATGAGGACAGGGGACTGGGAAAAACTGTTTTTT
TRBV30	TRBJ2-1	NA	TRBD2	CAWSGFPSGGGDEQFF	TGTGCCTGGAGTGGGTTTCCGTCCGGGGGGGGAGATGAGCAGTTCTTC
TRBV5-4	TRBJ2-3	NA	TRBD2	CASSWGGGGSTDTQYF	TGTGCCAGCAGCTGGGGAGGCGGGGGGAGCACAGATACGCAGTATTTT
TRBV30	TRBJ2-3	NA	TRBD2	CAWSGLTSGGSDTDTQYF	TGTGCCTGGAGTGGGTTGACTAGCGGGGGCTCGGACACAGATACGCAGTATTTT
TRBV7-9	TRBJ2-7	NA	TRBD1	CASSLGQGGYEQYF	TGTGCCAGCAGCTTAGGACAGGGTGGGTACGAGCAGTACTTC
TRBV5-1	TRBJ2-3	NA	NA	CASSLRGLITDTQYF	TGCGCCAGCAGCTTGAGGGGGTTGATTACAGATACGCAGTATTTT
TRBV7-6	TRBJ2-7	NA	NA	CASSLVRESREQYF	TGTGCCAGCAGCTTAGTTCGGGAGAGTCGCGAGCAGTACTTC
TRBV19	TRBJ2-7	once	TRBD2	CASSLGLAAYEQYF	TGTGCCAGTAGTCTGGGACTAGCGGCCTACGAGCAGTACTTC
TRBV27	TRBJ2-2	few	NA	CASSLLNTGELFF	TGTGCCAGCAGTTTACTGAACACCGGGGAGCTGTTTTTT
TRBV30	TRBJ1-2	NA	TRBD1	CAWRARGWDPVAGYTF	TGTGCCTGGAGGGCCAGGGGGTGGGACCCTGTGGCCGGCTACACCTTC
TRBV2	TRBJ1-4	NA	TRBD1	CATTGADEKLFF	TGTGCCACGACAGGGGCGGATGAAAAACTGTTTTTT
TRBV9	TRBJ2-3	NA	TRBD1	CASSWTGSTDTQYF	TGTGCCAGCAGCTGGACAGGATCCACAGATACGCAGTATTTT
TRBV5-1	TRBJ1-4	NA	NA	CASSDGQPTNEKLFF	TGCGCCAGCAGCGACGGACAACCAACTAATGAAAAACTGTTTTTT
TRBV30	TRBJ2-1	NA	TRBD1	CAWSSGQGSTYNEQFF	TGTGCCTGGAGCTCCGGACAGGGTTCCACCTACAATGAGCAGTTCTTC
TRBV10-3	TRBJ2-1	NA	TRBD2	CAIRASGGANEQFF	TGTGCCATCAGAGCGAGCGGGGGGGCCAATGAGCAGTTCTTC
TRBV30	TRBJ1-1	NA	NA	CAWTGVNTEAFF	TGTGCCTGGACAGGGGTAAACACTGAAGCTTTCTTT
TRBV5-6	TRBJ1-3	NA	NA	CASSLAGGGGNTIYF	TGTGCCAGCAGCTTGGCCGGGGGGGGCGGAAACACCATATATTTT
TRBV19	TRBJ2-3	NA	TRBD2	CASRGRGAATQYF	TGTGCCAGTAGGGGGCGGGGGGCGGCAACGCAGTATTTT
TRBV5-4	TRBJ1-1	NA	NA	CASSSGENTEAFF	TGTGCCAGCAGCTCGGGAGAAAACACTGAAGCTTTCTTT
TRBV19	TRBJ1-1	NA	NA	CASSISGGVRSEAFF	TGTGCCAGTAGTATATCGGGCGGGGTTAGATCTGAAGCTTTCTTT
TRBV6-5	TRBJ2-7	NA	TRBD1	CASSRDRGHDHEQYF	TGTGCCAGCAGCCGTGACAGGGGGCATGACCACGAGCAGTACTTC
TRBV30	TRBJ2-7	NA	NA	CAWSVGVLSYEQYF	TGTGCCTGGAGTGTAGGGGTCCTGTCCTACGAGCAGTACTTC
TRBV29-1	TRBJ1-4	NA	TRBD1	CSVLGQGSVKLFF	TGCAGCGTTCTTGGACAGGGGTCTGTAAAACTGTTTTTT
TRBV5-1	TRBJ1-1	NA	NA	CASSWDTLNTEAFF	TGCGCCAGCAGCTGGGACACTTTGAACACTGAAGCTTTCTTT
TRBV6-5	TRBJ2-7	NA	TRBD2	CASSYSATGRAYEQYF	TGTGCCAGCAGTTACTCCGCTACCGGGAGGGCCTACGAGCAGTACTTC
TRBV6-5	TRBJ1-2	NA	NA	CASSYSRGNNYGYTF	TGTGCCAGCAGTTACTCGCGGGGCAATAACTATGGCTACACCTTC
TRBV6-5	TRBJ1-2	few	NA	CASRLGGAGSYGYTF	TGTGCCAGCAGGCTCGGAGGAGCCGGGTCCTATGGCTACACCTTC
TRBV7-9	TRBJ1-1	NA	TRBD1	CASSTPRGFGNTEAFF	TGTGCCAGCAGCACCCCCAGGGGGTTTGGGAACACTGAAGCTTTCTTT